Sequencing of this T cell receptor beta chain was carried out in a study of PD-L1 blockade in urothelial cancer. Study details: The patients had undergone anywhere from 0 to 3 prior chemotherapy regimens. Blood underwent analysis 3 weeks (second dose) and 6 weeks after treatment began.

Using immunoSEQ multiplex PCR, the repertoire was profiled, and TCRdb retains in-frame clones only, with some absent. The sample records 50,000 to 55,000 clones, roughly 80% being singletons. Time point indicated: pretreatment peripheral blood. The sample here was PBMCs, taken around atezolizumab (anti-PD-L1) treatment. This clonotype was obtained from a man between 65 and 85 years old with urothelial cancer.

CDR3 sequence reads: CASLATQETQYF. The CDR3 bases are TGCGCCAGTCTAGCGACTCAAGAGACCCAGTACTTC. The chain carries TRBV5-1 and TRBJ2-5, with D possibly TRBD2 on 6 matching bases. V shed 8 bases and J shed 2 bases, with 10 bases lying between them. The CDR3 is made up of 12 amino acids. CDR1 and CDR2 from the germline V gene are SGHRS and YFSETQ.